The rows below give T cell receptor beta chains drawn from one sample of a study of shared clonotypes between healthy human individuals. Sequenced by immunoSEQ multiplex PCR; TCRdb stores in-frame clones only, minus some. This table holds more than 2 million clones, about 95% found once. Sequenced material: naive CD8+ T cells sorted from blood. These receptors all come from a man between 18 and 35 years old in good health. CDR3s include the opening cysteine and the closing phenylalanine or tryptophan. The D gene is left open where the match is weak. Not all rows give a size; the values are once, few, many and, for expanded clones, a class.

TRBD2,TRBV5-1,.,TRBJ2-1,TGCGCCAGCAGCTTTACGACTAGCGGGGGGGCCGCCAATGAGCAGTTCTTC,CASSFTTSGGAANEQFF
.,TRBV5-8,.,TRBJ2-1,TGTGCCAGCAATGCACCGCACGTCAATGAGCAGTTCTTC,CASNAPHVNEQFF
.,TRBV6-6,.,TRBJ2-1,TGTGCCAGCAAGGGGGACTCCTACAATGAGCAGTTCTTC,CASKGDSYNEQFF
TRBD2,TRBV6-6,.,TRBJ2-3,TGTGCCAGCAGTTACGCTAGCGGGGAACCCACAGATACGCAGTATTTT,CASSYASGEPTDTQYF
.,TRBV6-5,.,TRBJ2-1,TGTGCCAGCGTCGGGCCCCTGGGCAATGAGCAGTTCTTC,CASVGPLGNEQFF
.,TRBV7-9,few,TRBJ1-2,TGTGCCAGCAGCTCCGCCGGGACGGAATATGGCTACACCTTC,CASSSAGTEYGYTF
.,TRBV6-6,once,TRBJ1-2,TGTGCCAGCAGTTCCGCAGGCGGATGGGATGGCTACACCTTC,CASSSAGGWDGYTF
TRBD1,TRBV10-1,.,TRBJ2-7,TGCGCCAGCAGTGAGATTGGACAGGGGGCCTACGAGCAGTACTTC,CASSEIGQGAYEQYF
.,TRBV7-9,.,TRBJ2-3,TGTGCCAGCAGCTCTCATGCAACAGATACGCAGTATTTT,CASSSHATDTQYF
.,TRBV29-1,.,TRBJ1-1,TGCAGCGTTGATGGGACACTAGACACTGAAGCTTTCTTT,CSVDGTLDTEAFF
.,TRBV25-1,.,TRBJ2-7,TGTGCCAGCAGTGAATGGTCAGGCGCGGCCTACGAGCAGTACTTC,CASSEWSGAAYEQYF
.,TRBV11-3,.,TRBJ2-5,TGTGCCAGCAGCCACTTTCGGCAGGAGACCCAGTACTTC,CASSHFRQETQYF
TRBD1,TRBV5-1,once,TRBJ2-1,TGCGCCAGCAGCTTGGTCACAGGGGCCTTTGGGAATGAGCAGTTCTTC,CASSLVTGAFGNEQFF
.,TRBV7-2,.,TRBJ1-2,TGTGCCAGCAGCACGAACAAGGCGGGTGAGGGCTACACCTTC,CASSTNKAGEGYTF
.,TRBV7-2,once,TRBJ2-7,TGTGCCAGCAGCTTACACCGGGAGACCCCCTACGAGCAGTACTTC,CASSLHRETPYEQYF
TRBD1,TRBV28,.,TRBJ2-7,TGTGCCAGCCGACTAAACCCGACAGGGTCCTACGAGCAGTACTTC,CASRLNPTGSYEQYF
TRBD2,TRBV2,.,TRBJ2-7,TGTGCCAGCAGTGAAGACAGCGGGACCTCCTACGAGCAGTACTTC,CASSEDSGTSYEQYF
.,TRBV5-6,.,TRBJ2-7,TGTGCCAGCAGCTTGGCTAGTTACGAGCAGTACTTC,CASSLASYEQYF
TRBD2,TRBV7-9,.,TRBJ2-5,TGTGCCAGCAGCTTCGCAGCGGGGGGGCCCGAGACCCAGTACTTC,CASSFAAGGPETQYF
TRBD1,TRBV10-3,once,TRBJ2-7,TGTGCCATCAGTGAGACAGGGGGGTTATACGAGCAGTACTTC,CAISETGGLYEQYF
.,TRBV5-8,.,TRBJ2-7,TGTGCCAGCAGGTCATTCACGGACGCCTCCTACGAGCAGTACTTC,CASRSFTDASYEQYF
TRBD1,TRBV7-2,.,TRBJ2-5,TGTGCCAGCAGCTTGGGACAGACAATAAGGGAGACCCAGTACTTC,CASSLGQTIRETQYF
TRBD1,TRBV7-9,.,TRBJ1-2,TGTGCCAGCAGCTTAGATATCAGGGGGCCTCGCCATGGCTACACCTTC,CASSLDIRGPRHGYTF
TRBD2,TRBV5-5,.,TRBJ2-7,TGTGCCAGCAGCTTCATTAAACGGACTAGCGGGGGCCCCGAGCAGTACTTC,CASSFIKRTSGGPEQYF
.,TRBV9,.,TRBJ2-7,TGTGCCAGCAGTCTCTCCTGGGCCGACGAGCAGTACTTC,CASSLSWADEQYF
TRBD2,TRBV7-9,.,TRBJ2-1,TGTGCCAGCAGCTTAGTTGGACTAGGGGCCCTAGAGGATGAGCAGTTCTTC,CASSLVGLGALEDEQFF
TRBD1,TRBV4-2,.,TRBJ2-7,TGTGCCAGCAGCCAGGGGACAGGGGACGAGCAGTACTTC,CASSQGTGDEQYF